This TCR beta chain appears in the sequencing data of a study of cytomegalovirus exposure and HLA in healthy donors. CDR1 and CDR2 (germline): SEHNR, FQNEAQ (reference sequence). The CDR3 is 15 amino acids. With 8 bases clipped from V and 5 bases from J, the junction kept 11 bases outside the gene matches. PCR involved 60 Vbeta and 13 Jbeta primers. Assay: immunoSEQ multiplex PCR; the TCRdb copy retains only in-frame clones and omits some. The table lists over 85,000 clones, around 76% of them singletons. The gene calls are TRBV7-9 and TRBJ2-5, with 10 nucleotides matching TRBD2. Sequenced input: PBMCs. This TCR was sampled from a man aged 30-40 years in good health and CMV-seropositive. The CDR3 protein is CASGKAGGRSETQYF. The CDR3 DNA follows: TGTGCCAGCGGAAAAGCGGGGGGGCGATCCGAGACCCAGTACTTC.